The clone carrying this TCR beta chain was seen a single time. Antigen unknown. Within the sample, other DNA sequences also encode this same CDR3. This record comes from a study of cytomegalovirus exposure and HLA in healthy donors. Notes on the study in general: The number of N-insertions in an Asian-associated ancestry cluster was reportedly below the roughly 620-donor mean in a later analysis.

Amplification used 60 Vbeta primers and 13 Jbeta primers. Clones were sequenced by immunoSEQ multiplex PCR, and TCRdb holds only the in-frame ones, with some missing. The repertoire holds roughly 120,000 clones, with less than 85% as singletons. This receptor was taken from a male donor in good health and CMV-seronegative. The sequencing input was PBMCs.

DNA of the CDR3: TGTGCCAGCAGCCCTAGCGGGAGCTCCTACAATGAGCAGTTCTTC. Translation: CASSPSGSSYNEQFF. This chain links TRBV7-2 with TRBJ2-1; 10 nucleotides match TRBD2. With 5 bases clipped from V and 0 bases from J, the junction kept 1 base outside the gene matches. CDR1 and CDR2 (germline): SGHTA, FQGNSA. The CDR3 is 15 amino acids.